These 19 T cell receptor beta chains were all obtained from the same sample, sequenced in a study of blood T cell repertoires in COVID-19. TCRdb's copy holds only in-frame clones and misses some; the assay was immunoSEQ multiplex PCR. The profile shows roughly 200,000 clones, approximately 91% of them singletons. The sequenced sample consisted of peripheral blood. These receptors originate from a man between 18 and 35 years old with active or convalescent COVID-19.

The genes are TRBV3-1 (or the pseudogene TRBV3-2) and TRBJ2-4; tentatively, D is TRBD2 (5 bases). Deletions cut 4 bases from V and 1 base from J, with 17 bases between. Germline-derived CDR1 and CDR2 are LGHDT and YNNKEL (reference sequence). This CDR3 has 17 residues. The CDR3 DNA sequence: TGTGCCAGCAGCCCGTTTCGGGGAGCCGGGGCCAAAAACATTCAGTACTTC. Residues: CASSPFRGAGAKNIQYF.

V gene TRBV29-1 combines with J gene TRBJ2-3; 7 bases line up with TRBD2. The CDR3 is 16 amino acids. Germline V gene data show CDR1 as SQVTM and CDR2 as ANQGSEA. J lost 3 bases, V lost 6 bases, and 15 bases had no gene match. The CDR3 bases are TGCAGCGTGGCGACGGTTGGCGGGGGTCCGACAGATACGCAGTATTTT. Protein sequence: CSVATVGGGPTDTQYF.

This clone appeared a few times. The CDR3 DNA follows: TGTGCCAGCAGCTTCTCAGAAAACACCATATATTTT. Protein sequence: CASSFSENTIYF. This rearrangement joins TRBV7-8 to TRBJ1-3, with D unresolved. V was trimmed by 3 bases and J by 6 bases, leaving 6 bases between them. There are 12 residues in the CDR3. The germline CDR1 and CDR2 sequences are SGHVS and FQNEAQ.

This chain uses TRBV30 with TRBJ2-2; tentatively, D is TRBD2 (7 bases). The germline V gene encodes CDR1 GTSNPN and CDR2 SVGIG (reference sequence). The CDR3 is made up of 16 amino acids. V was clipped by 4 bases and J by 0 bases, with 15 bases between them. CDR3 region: CAWKGGTFSNTGELFF. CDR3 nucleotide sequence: TGTGCCTGGAAGGGGGGGACTTTCTCGAACACCGGGGAGCTGTTTTTT.

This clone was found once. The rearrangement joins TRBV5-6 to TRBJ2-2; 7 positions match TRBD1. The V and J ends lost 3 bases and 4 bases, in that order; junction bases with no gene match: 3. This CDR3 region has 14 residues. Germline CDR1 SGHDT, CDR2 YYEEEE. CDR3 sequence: CASSSQGSTGELFF. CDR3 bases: TGTGCCAGCAGCTCACAGGGGTCCACCGGGGAGCTGTTTTTT.

The CDR3: CASTPSGQSSGNTIYF. The CDR3 DNA sequence: TGTGCCAGTACCCCGAGCGGACAGAGCTCTGGAAACACCATATATTTT. The chain couples TRBV19 to TRBJ1-3, with D possibly being TRBD1 (6 bases). Per the germline V gene, CDR1 is LNHDA and CDR2 is SQIVND (reference sequence). This CDR3 is 16 amino acids long. The V end was cut by 7 bases, the J end by 0 bases, with 16 bases between.

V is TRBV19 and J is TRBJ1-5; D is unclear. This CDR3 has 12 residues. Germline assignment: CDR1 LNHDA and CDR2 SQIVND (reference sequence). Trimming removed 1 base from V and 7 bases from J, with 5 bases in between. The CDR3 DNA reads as TGTGCCAGTAGTATAGCGGGGCAGCCCCAGCATTTT. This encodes CASSIAGQPQHF. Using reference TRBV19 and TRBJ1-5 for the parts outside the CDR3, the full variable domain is DGGITQSPKYLFRKEGQNVTLSCEQNLNHDAMYWYRQDPGQGLRLIYYSQIVNDFQKGDIAEGYSVSREKKESFPLTVTSAQKNPTAFYLCASSIAGQPQHFGDGTRLSIL.

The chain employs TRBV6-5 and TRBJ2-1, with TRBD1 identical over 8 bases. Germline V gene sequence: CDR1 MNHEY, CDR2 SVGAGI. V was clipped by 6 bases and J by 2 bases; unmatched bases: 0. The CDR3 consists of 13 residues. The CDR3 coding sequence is TGTGCCAGCAGACAGGGGGCCTACAATGAGCAGTTCTTC. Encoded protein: CASRQGAYNEQFF.

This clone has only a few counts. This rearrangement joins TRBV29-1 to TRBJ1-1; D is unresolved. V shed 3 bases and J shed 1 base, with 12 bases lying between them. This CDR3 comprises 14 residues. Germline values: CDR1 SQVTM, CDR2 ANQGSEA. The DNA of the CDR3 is TGCAGCGTTGAGAGAGGGCTAGGGAACACTGAAGCTTTCTTT. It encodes CSVERGLGNTEAFF.

The CDR3 spells CASSQDTRTEDPIYF. CDR3 in DNA: TGCGCCAGCAGCCAAGATACGAGGACAGAAGATCCCATATATTTT. This chain joins TRBV4-3 and TRBJ1-3; D may be TRBD1 (6 bases). Germline V gene sequence: CDR1 LGHNA, CDR2 YSLEER. Trimming removed 0 bases from V and 11 bases from J, with 17 bases in between. CDR3 length: 15 amino acids.

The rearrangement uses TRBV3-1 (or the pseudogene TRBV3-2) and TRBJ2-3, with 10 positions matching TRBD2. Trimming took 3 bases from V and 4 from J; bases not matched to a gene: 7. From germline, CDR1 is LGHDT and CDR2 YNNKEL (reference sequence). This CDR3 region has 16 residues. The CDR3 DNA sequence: TGTGCCAGCAGCCAGCGAGGGACTAGCGTCGCAGATACGCAGTATTTT. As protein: CASSQRGTSVADTQYF.

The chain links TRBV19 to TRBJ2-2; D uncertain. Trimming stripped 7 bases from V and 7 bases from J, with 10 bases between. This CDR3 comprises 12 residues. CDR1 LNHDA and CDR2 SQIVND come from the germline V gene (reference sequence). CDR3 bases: TGTGCCAGTACCAGGAAGTACGGGGAGCTGTTTTTT. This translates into CASTRKYGELFF.

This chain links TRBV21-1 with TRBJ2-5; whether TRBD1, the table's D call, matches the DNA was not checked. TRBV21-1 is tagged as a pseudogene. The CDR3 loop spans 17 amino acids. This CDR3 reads CASSNPSLGQYQETQYF. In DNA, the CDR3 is TGTGCCAGCAGCAACCCCTCCTTGGGACAATACCAAGAGACCCAGTACTTC.

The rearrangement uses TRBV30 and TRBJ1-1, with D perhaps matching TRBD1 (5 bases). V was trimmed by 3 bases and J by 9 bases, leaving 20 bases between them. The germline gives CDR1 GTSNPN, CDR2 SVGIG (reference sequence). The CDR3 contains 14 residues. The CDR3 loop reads CAWSVGGDSLKAFF. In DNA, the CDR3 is TGTGCCTGGAGCGTAGGCGGGGACTCCCTCAAAGCTTTCTTT.

The CDR3 coding sequence is TGTGCCAGCAGCTCGGGGGGGACGCCGGGTGAAAAACTGTTTTTT. This codes for CASSSGGTPGEKLFF. V and J are TRBV7-2 and TRBJ1-4, with D maybe TRBD1 (5 bases). V lost 4 bases and J lost 7, with 16 bases in between. The V gene's germline CDR1 is SGHTA and CDR2 FQGNSA. The CDR3 sequence is 15 residues long.

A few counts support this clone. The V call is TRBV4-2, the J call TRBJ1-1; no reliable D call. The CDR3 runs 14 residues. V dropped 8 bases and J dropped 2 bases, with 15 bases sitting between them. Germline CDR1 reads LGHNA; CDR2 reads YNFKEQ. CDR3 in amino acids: CASYSQTGNTEAFF. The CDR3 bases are TGTGCCAGCTATTCTCAGACGGGAAACACTGAAGCTTTCTTT.

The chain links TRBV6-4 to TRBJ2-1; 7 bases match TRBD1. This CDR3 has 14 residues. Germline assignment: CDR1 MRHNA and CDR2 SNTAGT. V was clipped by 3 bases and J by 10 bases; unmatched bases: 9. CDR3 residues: CASSEPSDRDEQFF. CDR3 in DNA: TGTGCCAGCAGTGAACCCTCTGACAGGGACGAGCAGTTCTTC.

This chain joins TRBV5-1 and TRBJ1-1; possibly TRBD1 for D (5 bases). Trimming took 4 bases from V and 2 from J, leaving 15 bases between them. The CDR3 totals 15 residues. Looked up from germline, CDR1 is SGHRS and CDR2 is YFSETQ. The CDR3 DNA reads TGCGCCAGCAGCCTGAATGGGGGGACTAACACTGAAGCTTTCTTT. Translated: CASSLNGGTNTEAFF.

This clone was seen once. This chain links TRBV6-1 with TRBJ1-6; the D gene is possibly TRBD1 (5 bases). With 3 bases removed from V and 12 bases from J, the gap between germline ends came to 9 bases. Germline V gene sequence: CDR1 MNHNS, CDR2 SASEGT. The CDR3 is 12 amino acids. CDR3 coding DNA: TGTGCCAGCAGTGATTGGGGCGGACCCCTCCACTTT. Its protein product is CASSDWGGPLHF.